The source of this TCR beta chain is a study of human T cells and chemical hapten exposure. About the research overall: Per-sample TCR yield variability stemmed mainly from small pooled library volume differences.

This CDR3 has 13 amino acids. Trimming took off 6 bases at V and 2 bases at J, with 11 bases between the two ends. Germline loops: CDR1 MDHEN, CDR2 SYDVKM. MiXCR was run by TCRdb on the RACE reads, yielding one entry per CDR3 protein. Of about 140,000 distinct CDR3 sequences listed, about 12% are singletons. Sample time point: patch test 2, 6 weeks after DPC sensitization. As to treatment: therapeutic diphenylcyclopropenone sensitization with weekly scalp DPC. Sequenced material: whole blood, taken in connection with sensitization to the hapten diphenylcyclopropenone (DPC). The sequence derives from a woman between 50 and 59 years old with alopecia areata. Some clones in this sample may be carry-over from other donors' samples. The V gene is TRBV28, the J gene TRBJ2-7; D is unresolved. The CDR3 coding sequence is TGTGCCAGCAGACTTGCGAGCCCCTACGAGCAGTACTTC. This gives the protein CASRLASPYEQYF.